Listed below are T cell receptor beta chains from one sample, sequenced in a study of response to subunit inactivated influenza vaccine. Via MiXCR, TCRdb re-called the RT-PCR reads, giving one row per CDR3 protein. This table has more than 500,000 distinct CDR3 sequences, 11% appearing once. These records were also assigned to another study, of T cells expressing NK-cell markers.

Sequenced material: PBMCs from blood, taken on the day of vaccination. These TCRs come from a man aged 50 or older who received an inactivated influenza vaccine. CDR3s include the opening cysteine and the closing phenylalanine or tryptophan. Fields, in order: D gene, V gene, J gene, clone size, CDR3 protein, CDR3 DNA. The D gene is left open where the match is weak. The size of a clone is reported for some rows only, either as once, few or many, or as a class for expanded clones.

>TRBD1|TRBV7-8|TRBJ2-2|few
CASSGHRGPLNTGELFF
TGTGCCAGCAGCGGACACAGGGGACCACTGAACACCGGGGAGCTGTTTTTT
>TRBD1|TRBV12-3/TRBV12-4|TRBJ1-5|few
CASTKTGGGQPQHF
TGTGCCAGCACTAAAACAGGGGGCGGACAGCCCCAGCATTTT
>NA|TRBV20-1|TRBJ2-1|few
CSALGAYSYNEQFF
TGCAGTGCACTTGGGGCCTACTCCTACAATGAGCAGTTCTTC
>NA|TRBV20-1|TRBJ2-7|many
CSALWGGGHSYEQYF
TGCAGTGCCCTCTGGGGCGGGGGCCACTCCTACGAGCAGTACTTC
>NA|TRBV10-3|TRBJ2-7|many
CAIRDTKYEQYF
TGTGCCATCAGGGACACCAAGTACGAGCAGTACTTC
>TRBD1|TRBV7-2|TRBJ1-4|NA
CASSGRQGINEKLFF
TGTGCCAGCAGCGGGCGACAGGGGATAAATGAAAAACTGTTTTTT
>NA|TRBV15|TRBJ2-7|few
CATSREGNGYEQYF
TGTGCCACCAGCAGAGAGGGAAATGGCTACGAGCAGTACTTC
>TRBD1|TRBV5-1|TRBJ1-1|NA
CASSFPGQGRVEAFF
TGCGCCAGCAGCTTCCCGGGACAGGGGCGAGTGGAAGCTTTCTTT
>NA|TRBV28|TRBJ2-3|many
CARMGVSDASTDTQYF
TGTGCCAGAATGGGGGTTAGCGACGCTAGCACAGATACGCAGTATTTT
>NA|TRBV6-1|TRBJ2-7|few
CASSEGRSYEQYF
TGTGCCAGCAGTGAAGGACGGAGCTACGAGCAGTACTTC
>NA|TRBV12-3/TRBV12-4|TRBJ2-3|many
CASSLAQMPDTQYF
TGTGCCAGCAGTTTAGCCCAGATGCCAGATACGCAGTATTTT
>TRBD2|TRBV10-3|TRBJ2-7|many
CAISGTSGYEQYF
TGTGCCATCAGTGGGACTAGCGGATACGAGCAGTACTTC
>NA|TRBV4-3|TRBJ2-2|NA
CASSQAYQAPTLNTGELFF
TGCGCCAGCAGCCAGGCATATCAGGCACCCACATTGAACACCGGGGAGCTGTTTTTT
>NA|TRBV6-1|TRBJ2-1|NA
CASTGGPSSYNEQFF
TGTGCCAGCACAGGGGGGCCGAGCTCCTACAATGAGCAGTTCTTC
>NA|TRBV7-2|TRBJ2-2|few
CASSLGATSGELFF
TGTGCCAGCAGCTTAGGGGCAACATCCGGGGAGCTGTTTTTT
>NA|TRBV6-2/TRBV6-3|TRBJ1-1|many
CASSYSRVEAFF
TGTGCCAGCAGTTACTCGCGGGTTGAAGCTTTCTTT
>NA|TRBV5-6|TRBJ1-1|NA
CASSQRLRDPWNTEAFF
TGTGCCAGCAGTCAACGATTACGGGACCCCTGGAACACTGAAGCTTTCTTT
>TRBD2|TRBV7-2|TRBJ2-1|NA
CASSLDAGGLNNEQFF
TGTGCCAGCAGCTTAGACGCGGGGGGGCTCAACAATGAGCAGTTCTTC
>NA|TRBV28|TRBJ2-3|few
CASSLGGGGARTDTQYF
TGTGCCAGCAGTTTAGGAGGAGGGGGGGCAAGGACAGATACGCAGTATTTT
>TRBD2|TRBV10-3|TRBJ2-2|few
CAISESTRGAANTGELFF
TGTGCCATCAGTGAGTCGACGCGGGGGGCGGCGAACACCGGGGAGCTGTTTTTT
>TRBD2|TRBV20-1|TRBJ2-7|few
CGLSGSYEQYF
TGTGGCCTTAGCGGGTCCTACGAGCAGTACTTC
>NA|TRBV20-1|TRBJ2-7|NA
CSATRGTISYEQYF
TGCAGTGCTACCAGGGGCACGATCTCCTACGAGCAGTACTTC
>TRBD2|TRBV20-1|TRBJ2-7|few
CSARERGAYEQYF
TGCAGTGCTAGAGAACGGGGGGCCTACGAGCAGTACTTC
>NA|TRBV3-1|TRBJ1-1|few
CASSDPRGTEAFF
TGTGCCAGCAGTGACCCTCGGGGGACTGAAGCTTTCTTT
>NA|TRBV6-5|TRBJ2-7|many
CASSPGFYEQYF
TGTGCCAGCAGTCCTGGGTTCTACGAGCAGTACTTC
>TRBD1|TRBV12-3/TRBV12-4|TRBJ1-2|NA
CASSLAQGASFGYTF
TGTGCCAGCAGTTTAGCACAGGGGGCTTCGTTTGGCTACACCTTC
>NA|TRBV5-6|TRBJ2-7|few
CASSALRVHAEQYF
TGTGCCAGCAGCGCCCTCAGGGTCCATGCCGAGCAGTACTTC
>NA|TRBV6-2/TRBV6-3|TRBJ2-2|NA
CASSYRRNTGELFF
TGTGCCAGCAGTTACCGCCGTAACACCGGGGAGCTGTTTTTT
>NA|TRBV4-3|TRBJ1-2|NA
CASSQDLAGNYGYTF
TGCGCCAGCAGCCAAGATTTGGCGGGCAACTATGGCTACACCTTC
>TRBD1|TRBV7-8|TRBJ2-3|many
CASSSGGWMGTQYF
TGTGCCAGCAGCTCAGGGGGCTGGATGGGTACGCAGTATTTT
>NA|TRBV7-3|TRBJ2-5|few
CASSSLGQGETQYF
TGTGCCAGCAGCTCCCTTGGTCAGGGGGAGACCCAGTACTTC
>NA|TRBV4-3|TRBJ1-4|NA
CASGGTTNEKLFF
TGCGCCAGCGGGGGGACAACTAATGAAAAACTGTTTTTT
>NA|TRBV5-1|TRBJ1-3|few
CASSLDDRPLNTIYF
TGCGCCAGCAGCTTGGACGACAGACCCTTAAACACCATATATTTT
>TRBD1|TRBV29-1|TRBJ1-2|few
CSVVYEGAGDGYTF
TGCAGCGTTGTATATGAGGGGGCGGGGGATGGCTACACCTTC
>NA|TRBV2|TRBJ2-7|NA
CASSANSPYEQYF
TGTGCCAGCAGTGCTAACAGCCCCTACGAGCAGTACTTC
>NA|TRBV5-1|TRBJ2-1|many
CASSEDSSYNEQFF
TGCGCCAGCAGCGAAGACAGCTCCTACAATGAGCAGTTCTTC